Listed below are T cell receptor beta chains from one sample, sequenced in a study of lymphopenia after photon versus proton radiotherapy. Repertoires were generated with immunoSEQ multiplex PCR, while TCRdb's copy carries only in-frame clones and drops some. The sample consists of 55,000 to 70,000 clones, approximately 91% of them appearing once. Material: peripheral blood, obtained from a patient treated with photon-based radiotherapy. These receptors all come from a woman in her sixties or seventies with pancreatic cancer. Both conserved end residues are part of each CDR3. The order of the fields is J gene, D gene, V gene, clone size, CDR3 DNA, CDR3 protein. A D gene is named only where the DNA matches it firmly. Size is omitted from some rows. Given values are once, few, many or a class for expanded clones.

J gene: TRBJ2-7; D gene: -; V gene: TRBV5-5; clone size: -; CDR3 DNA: TGTGCCAGCAGCTTGGGGCAGTCCTACGAGCAGTACTTC; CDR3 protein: CASSLGQSYEQYF
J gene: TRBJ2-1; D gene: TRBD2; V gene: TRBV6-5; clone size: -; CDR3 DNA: TGTGCCAGCAGGGGAGAACTAGCGCTCAATGAGCAGTTCTTC; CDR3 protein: CASRGELALNEQFF
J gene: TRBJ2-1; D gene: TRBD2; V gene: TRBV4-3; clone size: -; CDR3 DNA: TGCGCCAGCAGCCCCCTAGCGGGCCTAACCTACAATGAGCAGTTCTTC; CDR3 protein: CASSPLAGLTYNEQFF
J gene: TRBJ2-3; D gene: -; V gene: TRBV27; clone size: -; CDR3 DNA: TGTGCCAGCAGTACAACAGATACGCAGTATTTT; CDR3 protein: CASSTTDTQYF
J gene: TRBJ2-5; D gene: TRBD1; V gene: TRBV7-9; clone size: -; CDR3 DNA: TGTGCCAGCAGCAAGACGACAGGGGGCTGGCAAGAGACCCAGTACTTC; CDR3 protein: CASSKTTGGWQETQYF
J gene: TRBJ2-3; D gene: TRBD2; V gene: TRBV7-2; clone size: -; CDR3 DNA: TGTGCCAGCAGCTTAGCAGTCGGCGGGAGGGCGGGTACGCAGTATTTT; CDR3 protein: CASSLAVGGRAGTQYF
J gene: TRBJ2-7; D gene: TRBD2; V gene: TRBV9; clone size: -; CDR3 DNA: TGTGCCAGCAGCCTGGCCGGGACTAGTAGCGAGCAGTACTTC; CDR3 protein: CASSLAGTSSEQYF
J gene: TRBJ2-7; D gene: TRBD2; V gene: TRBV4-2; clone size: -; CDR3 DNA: TGTGCCAGCAACCTAAAAGGCGGACTAGCGGATTTCCCCTACGAGCAGTACTTC; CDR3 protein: CASNLKGGLADFPYEQYF
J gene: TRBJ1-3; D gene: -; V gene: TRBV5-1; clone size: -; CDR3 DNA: TGCGCCAGCAGCTTGGGGGCAGGGAGCCTCAGAGGAAACACCATATATTTT; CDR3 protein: CASSLGAGSLRGNTIYF
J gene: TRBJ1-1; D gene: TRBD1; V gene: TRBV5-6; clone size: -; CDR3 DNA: TGTGCCAGCAGCGCCGACAGGGGTTGGAACACTGAAGCTTTCTTT; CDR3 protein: CASSADRGWNTEAFF
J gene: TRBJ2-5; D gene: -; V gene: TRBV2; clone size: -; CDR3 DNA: TGTGCCAGCAGTCGCAGTGGAGAGACCCAGTACTTC; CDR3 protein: CASSRSGETQYF
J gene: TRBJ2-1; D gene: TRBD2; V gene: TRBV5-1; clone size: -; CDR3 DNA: TGCGCCAGCAGCTTGCGGGTGCCACCAGCGGGAGGCAATGAGCAGTTCTTC; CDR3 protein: CASSLRVPPAGGNEQFF
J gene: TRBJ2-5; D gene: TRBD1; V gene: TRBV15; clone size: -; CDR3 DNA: TGTGCCACCAGCAGGGACAGGGGGCTTCAAGAGACCCAGTACTTC; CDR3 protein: CATSRDRGLQETQYF
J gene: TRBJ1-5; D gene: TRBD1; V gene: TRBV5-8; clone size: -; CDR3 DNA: TGTGCCAGCATTTCCACAGGGGGTATAAGCAATCAGCCCCAGCATTTT; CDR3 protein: CASISTGGISNQPQHF
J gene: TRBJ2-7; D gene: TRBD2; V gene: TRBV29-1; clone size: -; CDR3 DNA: TGCAGCGTGCCCGCCGGGACTAGCGGCTACGAGCAGTACTTC; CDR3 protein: CSVPAGTSGYEQYF
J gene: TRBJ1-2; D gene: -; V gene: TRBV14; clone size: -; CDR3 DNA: TGTGCCAGCAGCCAAGATGAGATAGGCTATGGCTACACCTTC; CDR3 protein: CASSQDEIGYGYTF
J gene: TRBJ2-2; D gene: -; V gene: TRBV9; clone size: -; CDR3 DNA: TGTGCCAGCAGCGTATCCGCGAACACCGGGGAGCTGTTTTTT; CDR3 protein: CASSVSANTGELFF
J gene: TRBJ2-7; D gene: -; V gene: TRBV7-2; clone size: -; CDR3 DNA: TGTGCCAGCAGCCGGGACGGTGCCTACGAGCAGTACTTC; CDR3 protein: CASSRDGAYEQYF
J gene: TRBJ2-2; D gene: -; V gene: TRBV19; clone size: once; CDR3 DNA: TGTGCCAGTAGTATCGCGAGGGGCCGAACCGGGGAGCTGTTTTTT; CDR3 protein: CASSIARGRTGELFF
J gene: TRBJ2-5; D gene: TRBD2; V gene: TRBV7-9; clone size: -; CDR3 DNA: TGTGCCACCCGAAGCGGGACTAGCGCCTATCAAGAGACCCAGTACTTC; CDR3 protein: CATRSGTSAYQETQYF
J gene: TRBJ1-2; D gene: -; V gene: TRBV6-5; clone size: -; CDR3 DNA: TGTGCCAGCAGTCCTCGGGCTGGGGCTGGCTACACCTTC; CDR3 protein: CASSPRAGAGYTF
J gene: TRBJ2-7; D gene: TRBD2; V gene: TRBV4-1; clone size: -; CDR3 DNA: TGCGCCAGCAGCCACGCCACTAGCGGAGGGCTCTACGAGCAGTACTTC; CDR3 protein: CASSHATSGGLYEQYF
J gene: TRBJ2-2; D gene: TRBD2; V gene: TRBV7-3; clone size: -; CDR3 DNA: TGTGCCAGCAGCTTGGGTAGCGGGTTAGCCGGGGAGCTGTTTTTT; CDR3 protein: CASSLGSGLAGELFF
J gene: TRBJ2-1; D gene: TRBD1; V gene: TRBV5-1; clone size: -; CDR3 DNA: TGCGCCAGCAGCTCGCTTGGACAGGGGGCGTCCAATGAGCAGTTCTTC; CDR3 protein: CASSSLGQGASNEQFF
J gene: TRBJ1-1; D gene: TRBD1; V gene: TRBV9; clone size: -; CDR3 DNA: TGTGCCAGCAGCGTAGGACCAGGGGGTAGTTACACTGAAGCTTTCTTT; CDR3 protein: CASSVGPGGSYTEAFF
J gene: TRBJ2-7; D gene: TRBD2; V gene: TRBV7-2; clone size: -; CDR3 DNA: TGTGCCAGCAGCTTCCCGATGTGGGAGCGGGAGGGATCGGGGTACGAGCAGTACTTC; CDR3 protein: CASSFPMWEREGSGYEQYF
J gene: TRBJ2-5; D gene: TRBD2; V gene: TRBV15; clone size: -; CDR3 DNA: TGTGCCACCAGCAGACGACTAGCGGAAGAGACCCAGTACTTC; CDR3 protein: CATSRRLAEETQYF
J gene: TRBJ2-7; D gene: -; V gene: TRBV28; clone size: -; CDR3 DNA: TGTGCCAGCAGGCAGGGGTCTAGCGTTAATCGGGACGAGCAGTACTTC; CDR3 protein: CASRQGSSVNRDEQYF
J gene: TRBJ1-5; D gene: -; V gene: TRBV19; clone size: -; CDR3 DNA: TGTGCCAGTGGGCTGACTTACAATCAGCCCCAGCATTTT; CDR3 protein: CASGLTYNQPQHF
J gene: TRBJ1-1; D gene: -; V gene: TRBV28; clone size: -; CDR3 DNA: TGTGCCAGCAGTTTAGGGGGGGAGTGGGGTGAAGCTTTCTTT; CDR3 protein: CASSLGGEWGEAFF
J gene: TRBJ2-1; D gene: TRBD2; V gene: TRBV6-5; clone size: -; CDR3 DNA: TGTGCCAGCAGGACTAGCGCTAACAATGAGCAGTTCTTC; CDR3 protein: CASRTSANNEQFF
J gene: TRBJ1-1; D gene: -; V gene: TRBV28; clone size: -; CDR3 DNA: TGTGCCAGCAGTTGGGGGCCCTCTAACAGGGCAACTGAAGCTTTCTTT; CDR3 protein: CASSWGPSNRATEAFF
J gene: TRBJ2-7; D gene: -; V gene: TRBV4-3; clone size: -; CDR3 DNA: TGCGCCAGCAGCCATATTCGGGCGGCCGGATCCTACGAGCAGTACTTC; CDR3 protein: CASSHIRAAGSYEQYF
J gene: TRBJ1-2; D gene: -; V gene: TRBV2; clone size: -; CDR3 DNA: TGTGCCAGCAGGACAGACTATGGCTACACCTTC; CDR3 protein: CASRTDYGYTF
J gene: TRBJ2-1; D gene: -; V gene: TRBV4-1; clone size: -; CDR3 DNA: TGCGCCAGCAGCCAAGAAAGGGGATGGGCGTACAATGAGCAGTTCTTC; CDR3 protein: CASSQERGWAYNEQFF
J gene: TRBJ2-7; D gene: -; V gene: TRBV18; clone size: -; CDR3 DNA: TGTGCCAGCTCACCATTGGGCAGAACCTACGAGCAGTACTTC; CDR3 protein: CASSPLGRTYEQYF
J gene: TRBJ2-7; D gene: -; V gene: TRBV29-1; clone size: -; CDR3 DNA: TGCAGCGTTGAAGGTAGCTCCTACGAGCAGTACTTC; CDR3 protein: CSVEGSSYEQYF
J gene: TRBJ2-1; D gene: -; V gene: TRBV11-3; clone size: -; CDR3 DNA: TGTGCCAGCAGCCACGGCAGATACAATGAGCAGTTCTTC; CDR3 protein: CASSHGRYNEQFF
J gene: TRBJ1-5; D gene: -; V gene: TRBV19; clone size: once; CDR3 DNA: TGTGCCAGTAGTATAGCGGAAGATCAGCCCCAGCATTTT; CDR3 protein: CASSIAEDQPQHF
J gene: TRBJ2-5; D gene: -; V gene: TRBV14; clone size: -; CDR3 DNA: TGTGCCAGCAGCCAAGGAGGTCAAGAGACCCAGTACTTC; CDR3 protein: CASSQGGQETQYF
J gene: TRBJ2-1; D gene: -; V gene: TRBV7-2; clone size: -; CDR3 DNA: TGTGCCAGCAGCCTCCTCGCCCATGAGCAGTTCTTC; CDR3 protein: CASSLLAHEQFF
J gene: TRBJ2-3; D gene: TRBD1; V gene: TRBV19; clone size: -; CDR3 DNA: TGTGCCAGTAAGGCCAGGGGGCGGGCAGATACGCAGTATTTT; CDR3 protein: CASKARGRADTQYF
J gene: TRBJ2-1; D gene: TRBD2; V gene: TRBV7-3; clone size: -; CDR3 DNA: TGTGCCAGCAGCTCGGGACTAGCGGGAGGCAATGAGCAGTTCTTC; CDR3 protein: CASSSGLAGGNEQFF
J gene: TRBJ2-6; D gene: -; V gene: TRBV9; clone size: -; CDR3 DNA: TGTGCCAGCAGCGTAGAAGGACCCGGGGCCAACGTCCTGACTTTC; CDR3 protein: CASSVEGPGANVLTF